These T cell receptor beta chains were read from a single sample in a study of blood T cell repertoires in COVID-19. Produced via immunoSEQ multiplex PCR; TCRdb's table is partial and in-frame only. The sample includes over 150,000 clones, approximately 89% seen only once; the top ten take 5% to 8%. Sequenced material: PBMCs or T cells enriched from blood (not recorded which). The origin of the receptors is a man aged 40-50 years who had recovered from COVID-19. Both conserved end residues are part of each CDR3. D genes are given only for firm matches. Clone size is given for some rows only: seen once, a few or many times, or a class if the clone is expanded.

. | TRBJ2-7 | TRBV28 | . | TGTGCCAGCAGTTTCAGGGCTGAGCAGTACTTC | CASSFRAEQYF
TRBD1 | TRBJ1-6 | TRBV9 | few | TGTGCCAGCACGAGACAGGGGGATAATTCACCCCTCCACTTT | CASTRQGDNSPLHF
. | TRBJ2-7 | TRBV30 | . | TGTGCCTTAAGGGGGTACTACGAGCAGTACTTC | CALRGYYEQYF
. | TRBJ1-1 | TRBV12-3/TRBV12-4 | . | TGTGCCAGCAGCGGTTTGGGGGGGCATGAAGCTTTCTTT | CASSGLGGHEAFF
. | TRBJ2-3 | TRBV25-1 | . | TGTGCCAGCACCACTACTACTAGCACAGATACGCAGTATTTT | CASTTTTSTDTQYF
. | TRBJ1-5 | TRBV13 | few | TGTGCCAGCAGCTCCAAGGGGGTACAGCCCCAGCATTTT | CASSSKGVQPQHF
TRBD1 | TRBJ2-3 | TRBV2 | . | TGTGCCAGCGGGGCTAAGGGGAAGGACAGGGTGCGAGCAGATACGCAGTATTTT | CASGAKGKDRVRADTQYF
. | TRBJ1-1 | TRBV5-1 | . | TGCGCCAGCAGCTTAGAGACGGGAACTGAAGCTTTCTTT | CASSLETGTEAFF
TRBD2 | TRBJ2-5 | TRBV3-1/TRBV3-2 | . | TGTGCCAGCAGCCAAGTACGAAGGTTTAGGGAGGGACAAGAGACCCAGTACTTC | CASSQVRRFREGQETQYF
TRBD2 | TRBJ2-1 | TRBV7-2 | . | TGTGCCAGCAGCTTCGACGGACTAGCGGGAGGGGACAATGAGCAGTTCTTC | CASSFDGLAGGDNEQFF
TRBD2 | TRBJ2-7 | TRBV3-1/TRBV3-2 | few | TGTGCCAGCAGACAAGCGGGGTCAGATCACGAGCAGTACTTC | CASRQAGSDHEQYF
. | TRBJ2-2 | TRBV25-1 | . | TGTGCCAGCAGTGGGGGACACTCCGGGGAGCTGTTTTTT | CASSGGHSGELFF
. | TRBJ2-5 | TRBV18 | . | TGTGCCAGCTCACCTACAGGGCGCCAAGAGACCCAGTACTTC | CASSPTGRQETQYF
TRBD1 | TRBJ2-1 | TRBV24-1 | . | TGTGCCACCAGTGATTGGGGACAGGGTAGCTACAATGAGCAGTTCTTC | CATSDWGQGSYNEQFF
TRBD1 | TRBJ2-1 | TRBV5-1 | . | TGCGCCAGCAGCTTGGGGGGGACAGCATTCTACAATGAGCAGTTCTTC | CASSLGGTAFYNEQFF
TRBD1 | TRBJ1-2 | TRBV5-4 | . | TGTGCCAGCAGCTCGACGGACAGGGGTGGCTACACCTTC | CASSSTDRGGYTF
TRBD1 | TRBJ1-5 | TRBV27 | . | TGTGCCAGCAGTTCGAAGACAGGGGGTTATAGCAATCAGCCCCAGCATTTT | CASSSKTGGYSNQPQHF
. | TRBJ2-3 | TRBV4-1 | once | TGCGCCAGCAGCCTCGGAGCCGCGCAGTATTTT | CASSLGAAQYF
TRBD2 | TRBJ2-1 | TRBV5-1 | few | TGCGCCAGCAGCGGACGGACTAGCGGGGGTTACAATGAGCAGTTCTTC | CASSGRTSGGYNEQFF
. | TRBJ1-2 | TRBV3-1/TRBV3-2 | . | TGTGCCAGCAGCCAAGTTAGCGGGGGCGGTTATGGCTACACCTTC | CASSQVSGGGYGYTF
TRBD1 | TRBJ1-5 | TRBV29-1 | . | TGCAGCGTTCGGGCAGGGGGAAACAATCAGCCCCAGCATTTT | CSVRAGGNNQPQHF
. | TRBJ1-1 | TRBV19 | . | TGTGCCAGTAGTCCAGAGGGACAATTCACTGAAGCTTTCTTT | CASSPEGQFTEAFF
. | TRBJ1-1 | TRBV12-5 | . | TGTGCTAGTGGTTTGGGACAACCGAACACTGAAGCTTTCTTT | CASGLGQPNTEAFF
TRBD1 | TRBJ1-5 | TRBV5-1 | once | TGCGCCAGCAGCCCCGAGGGGGCGAATCAGCCCCAGCATTTT | CASSPEGANQPQHF
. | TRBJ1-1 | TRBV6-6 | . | TGTGCCAGCAGTTACGGGCAGTTAAACACTGAAGCTTTCTTT | CASSYGQLNTEAFF
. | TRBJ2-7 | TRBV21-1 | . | TGTGCCAGCAGGAGTCCGACAGGATCCTACGAGCAGTACTTC | CASRSPTGSYEQYF
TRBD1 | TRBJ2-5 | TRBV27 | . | TGTGCCAGCAGTTCCCAGGACAGGGAGGAGACCCAGTACTTC | CASSSQDREETQYF
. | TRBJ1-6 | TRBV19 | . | TGTGCCAGTAGCGGGGAGATTAATTCACCCCTCCACTTT | CASSGEINSPLHF
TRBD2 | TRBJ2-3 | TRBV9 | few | TGTGCCAGCAGCGGTCCTAGCGGGAGCACAGATACGCAGTATTTT | CASSGPSGSTDTQYF
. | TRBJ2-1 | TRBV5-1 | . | TGCGCCAGCAGCGATCCCCCGGGGGTGGTGCAGTTCTTC | CASSDPPGVVQFF
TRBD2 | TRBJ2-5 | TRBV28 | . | TGTGCCAGCAGCCAGGGACTAGCGGGAGGAAGGGAGACCCAGTACTTC | CASSQGLAGGRETQYF
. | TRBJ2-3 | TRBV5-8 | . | TGTGCCAGCAGCCCGGGGGGCGTCACAGATACGCAGTATTTT | CASSPGGVTDTQYF
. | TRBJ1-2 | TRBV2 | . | TGTGCCAGCAGTCCGCGGGAAGGCCTCTATGGCTACACCTTC | CASSPREGLYGYTF